The 29 T cell receptor beta chains below were found in one sample sequenced in a study of blood T cells in healthy people across ages. Alongside a J-beta primer mix, a sample-barcoded 5' primer served in a second PCR lasting about 7 to 11 cycles. TCRdb recomputed calls from the 5' RACE reads with MiXCR, one row per CDR3 protein. The sample includes some 1.4 million distinct CDR3 sequences, roughly 40% of them seen just once. What was sequenced was blood. The receptors stem from a woman between 18 and 29 years old in good health.

J is TRBJ2-1 and V is TRBV4-1, with a tentative D call TRBD2 (5 bases). Per germline, CDR1 MGHRA and CDR2 YSYEKL. The CDR3 contains 16 residues. V lost 6 bases and J lost 2, with 17 bases in between. CDR3 DNA sequence: TGCGCCAGCAGTCCCCAACTGGCTAGCCCCTACAATGAGCAGTTCTTC. Translated, it gives CASSPQLASPYNEQFF.

This chain connects TRBV6-5 to TRBJ2-5; 9 bases agree with TRBD2. CDR3 length equals 15 residues. The V segment lost 6 bases and the J segment 11 bases; nucleotides outside the gene matches: 16. Germline-derived CDR1 and CDR2 are MNHEY and SVGAGI. The CDR3 sequence: CASRRAGGPSDEQYF. The CDR3 nucleotides read TGTGCCAGCAGACGAGCGGGAGGACCCTCCGATGAGCAGTACTTC.

The V and J genes are TRBV6-5 and TRBJ2-5; weak D call: TRBD2 (6 bases). V was pared by 11 bases and J by 12 bases, with 19 bases between. This CDR3 region has 11 residues. The germline CDR1 and CDR2 sequences are MNHEY and SVGAGI. CDR3 bases: TGTGCCGCCCAGGATTATAGCGGAAAGTACTTC. Translating it yields CAAQDYSGKYF.

V usage is TRBV28 and J usage is TRBJ1-1; no clear D gene. The germline V gene has CDR1 MDHEN and CDR2 SYDVKM. Between the trimmed V and J ends, which lost 4 bases and 1 base, there was a span of 10 bases. The CDR3 has 14 residues. The CDR3 DNA reads as TGTGCCAGCAGTTATCGGTTAAGGAACACTGAAGCTTTCTTT. Amino acids: CASSYRLRNTEAFF.

There are a few counts of this clonotype. The chain couples TRBV29-1 to TRBJ2-5; no clear D gene. CDR1 SQVTM and CDR2 ANQGSEA come from the germline V gene. Trimming removed 7 bases from V and 5 bases from J, with 8 bases in between. The CDR3 contains 10 residues. The CDR3 nucleotides read TGCAGCGGCTCTGGGGAGACCCAGTACTTC. Translation gives CSGSGETQYF.

The V and J genes are TRBV14 and TRBJ2-1, with D tentatively TRBD2 (6 bases). This CDR3 is 16 amino acids long. Germline CDR1 SGHDN, CDR2 FVKESK. V lost 6 bases to trimming and J lost 2 bases, with 17 bases between them. In DNA form, the CDR3 reads TGTGCCAGCAGTTACCCGGGACTTACTCCCTACAATGAGCAGTTCTTC. It translates to CASSYPGLTPYNEQFF.

V and J are TRBV6-1 and TRBJ2-7; 7 bases agree with TRBD1. The CDR3 spans 15 residues. Germline lookup yields CDR1 MNHNS and CDR2 SASEGT. The ends lost 2 bases at V and 2 bases at J; junction bases unmatched: 6. CDR3 loop: CASSEITQGPYEQYF. In nucleotides, the CDR3 is TGTGCCAGCAGTGAAATTACACAGGGGCCCTACGAGCAGTACTTC.

This clonotype was observed a handful of times. CDR3 nucleotides: TGCGCCAGCAGCTCTCCATCCGGGACTAGCAGTTCGCAAGAGACCCAGTACTTC. Its protein is CASSSPSGTSSSQETQYF. The V call is TRBV5-1, the J call TRBJ2-5; the match to TRBD2 covers 9 bases. V was pared by 3 bases and J by 2 bases, with 14 bases of the junction left unmatched. This CDR3 is 18 amino acids long. CDR1 is SGHRS and CDR2 is YFSETQ in the germline V gene.

This clonotype appeared a few times. This rearrangement joins TRBV3-1 to TRBJ2-5; D is unresolved. Per the germline V gene, CDR1 is LGHDT and CDR2 is YNNKEL (reference sequence). CDR3 length: 13 amino acids. V lost 3 bases, J lost 3 bases, and 8 bases lay in between. CDR3 in amino acids: CASSQSNEETQYF. CDR3 nucleotide sequence: TGTGCCAGCAGCCAGTCTAACGAAGAGACCCAGTACTTC.

The CDR3 sequence: CASSFIDPTQGMFSYEQYF. The CDR3 nucleotides are TGCGCCAGCAGCTTTATCGACCCCACACAGGGGATGTTCTCCTACGAGCAGTACTTC. The V and J genes are TRBV5-1 and TRBJ2-7; 7 bases line up with TRBD1. The CDR3 is 19 amino acids. CDR1 and CDR2 from the germline V gene are SGHRS and YFSETQ. The ends lost 2 bases at V and 0 bases at J; junction bases unmatched: 17.

The chain has TRBV3-1 and TRBJ2-1; 11 bases are shared with TRBD2. The CDR3 contains 18 residues. Germline V lookup: CDR1 LGHDT, CDR2 YNNKEL (reference sequence). V lost 3 bases and J lost 0; bases outside the gene matches: 7. The CDR3 here is CASSQRLAGWSSYNEQFF. DNA of the CDR3: TGTGCCAGCAGCCAGAGACTAGCGGGATGGAGCTCCTACAATGAGCAGTTCTTC.

This sequence joins TRBV11-2 and TRBJ2-5; 9 nucleotides align to TRBD2. J was trimmed by 4 bases and V by 7 bases; bases with no gene match: 13. CDR3 length equals 16 residues. Germline V CDR1 and CDR2: SGHAT, FQNNGV. The CDR3 DNA follows: TGTGCCAGCAACCCAAGCGGGGGGTCGGGGGGAGAGACCCAGTACTTC. Translating it yields CASNPSGGSGGETQYF.

This clonotype was counted once. V usage is TRBV6-5 and J usage is TRBJ2-1; 12 positions agree with TRBD2. V was pared by 5 bases and J by 5 bases, with 16 bases of the junction left unmatched. The CDR3 has 19 amino acids. Germline V gene sequence: CDR1 MNHEY, CDR2 SVGAGI. The CDR3 is CASSHPGLSSGRGNNEQFF. The DNA for the CDR3 is TGTGCCAGCAGTCACCCTGGGCTATCTAGCGGGAGGGGGAACAATGAGCAGTTCTTC.

This clonotype was counted only a few times. The chain is built from TRBV7-9 and TRBJ1-2; D might be TRBD1 (5 bases). The CDR3 runs to 13 residues. V was pared by 5 bases and J by 4 bases, with 11 bases between. Germline V CDR1 and CDR2: SEHNR, FQNEAQ (reference sequence). The CDR3 spells CASSGDGGYGYTF. In DNA, the CDR3 is TGTGCCAGCAGCGGGGACGGCGGCTATGGCTACACCTTC.

This rearrangement joins TRBV6-5 to TRBJ2-1; 8 bases are shared with TRBD2. Trimming at V came to 7 bases and at J to 10 bases, leaving 6 bases not matched to a gene. The CDR3 loop spans 12 amino acids. Germline V lookup: CDR1 MNHEY, CDR2 SVGAGI. The chain's CDR3 is CASTDGGREQFF. In nucleotides, the CDR3 is TGTGCCAGCACCGATGGCGGGAGGGAGCAGTTCTTC.

This chain connects TRBV29-1 to TRBJ2-1, with 8 bases fitting TRBD2. CDR3 size: 14 residues. The J segment lost 1 base and the V segment lost 7 bases, leaving 6 bases of the junction unmatched. The germline V gene encodes CDR1 SQVTM and CDR2 ANQGSEA. CDR3 coding DNA: TGCAGCGGACGGGGACTAGAGTCCTACAATGAGCAGTTCTTC. This gives the protein CSGRGLESYNEQFF.

This clonotype was detected a few times. This sequence joins TRBV11-2 and TRBJ2-4, with D hard to call. With the DNA end fitting TRBJ2-7 better, the J assignment may be wrong. Germline V gene sequence: CDR1 SGHAT, CDR2 FQNNGV. This CDR3 is 14 amino acids long. This CDR3 reads CASSLDALGDEQYF. DNA for the CDR3: TGTGCCAGCAGCTTAGACGCCCTAGGAGACGAGCAGTACTTC.

This clonotype occurred a few times. The chain recombines TRBV19 with TRBJ2-7; 9 bases are a match to TRBD1. After removal of 4 bases from V and 1 base from J, the junction contained 5 bases not matched to a gene. Germline CDR1 reads LNHDA; CDR2 reads SQIVND (reference sequence). This CDR3 region has 15 residues. The CDR3 nucleotides are TGTGCCAGTAGTACAACAGGGGGCAGGTCCTACGAGCAGTACTTC. Translated: CASSTTGGRSYEQYF. Full variable domain (rest looked up from reference TRBV19 and TRBJ2-7): DGGITQSPKYLFRKEGQNVTLSCEQNLNHDAMYWYRQDPGQGLRLIYYSQIVNDFQKGDIAEGYSVSREKKESFPLTVTSAQKNPTAFYLCASSTTGGRSYEQYFGPGTRLTVT.

The rearrangement joins TRBV12-5 to TRBJ2-7; the D gene is possibly TRBD1 (6 bases). There are 13 residues in the CDR3. Trimming cost V 6 bases and J 2 bases, with 11 bases left between them. Germline V gives CDR1 LGHNT, CDR2 FRNRAP. In nucleotides, the CDR3 is TGTGCTAGTGGGCGGACAGAAACCTACGAGCAGTACTTC. This codes for CASGRTETYEQYF.

Note on this clonotype: The junction does not match germline at one end; this may be a read error. The chain joins TRBV7-6 to TRBJ2-5; 9 nucleotides agree with TRBD2. The CDR3 is 17 amino acids. Germline V gene data show CDR1 as SGHVS and CDR2 as FNYEAQ. CDR3 in amino acids: CASSLVWRAGGHVEQYF. For the CDR3, the DNA is TGTGCTAGCAGCTTAGTCTGGCGAGCGGGGGGTCATGTTGAGCAGTACTTC.

This clonotype was seen more than once but under ten times. This sequence joins TRBV29-1 and TRBJ2-3, with a possible D match to TRBD1 (5 bases). Germline lookup yields CDR1 SQVTM and CDR2 ANQGSEA. V was trimmed by 1 base and J by 4 bases, leaving 15 bases between them. CDR3 length equals 15 residues. This CDR3 reads CSVEVPQGVADTQYF. CDR3 nucleotide sequence: TGCAGCGTTGAAGTCCCGCAGGGTGTGGCAGATACGCAGTATTTT.

The chain is built from TRBV20-1 and TRBJ1-2; TRBD1 agrees at 12 bases. The CDR3 covers 16 residues. V trimming: 6 bases; J trimming: 0 bases; junction bases outside the gene matches: 8. CDR1 is DFQATT, CDR2 SNEGSKA, per germline (reference sequence). CDR3 DNA sequence: TGCAGTGCGGGACAGGGGGCCGGGGGCCCTAACTATGGCTACACCTTC. The encoded protein is CSAGQGAGGPNYGYTF.

This clonotype came up many times. The chain employs TRBV6-2 or TRBV6-3 and TRBJ2-1; perhaps TRBD2 as D (5 bases). Germline V gives CDR1 MNHEY, CDR2 SVGEGT. CDR3 length: 15 amino acids. Trimming took off 4 bases at V and 2 bases at J, with 12 bases between the two ends. The CDR3 DNA sequence: TGTGCCAGCAGTTGGCGGGCACCAACCTACAATGAGCAGTTCTTC. Encoded protein: CASSWRAPTYNEQFF.

The table lists this clonotype with a few counts. This chain links TRBV6-1 with TRBJ2-2, with D possibly being TRBD1 (5 bases). Per the germline V gene, CDR1 is MNHNS and CDR2 is SASEGT. The CDR3 sequence is 14 residues long. The V gene lost 10 bases and the J gene lost 1 base, with 13 bases spanning the gap. As DNA, the CDR3 is TGTGCCACCGTGGTGGGGCAGAACACCGGGGAGCTGTTTTTT. Protein product: CATVVGQNTGELFF.

This clonotype was picked up a small number of times. This sequence joins TRBV29-1 and TRBJ2-3; D uncertain. The V end lost 7 bases, the J end lost 1 base, and 9 bases lay between the germline ends. Germline-derived CDR1 and CDR2 are SQVTM and ANQGSEA. This CDR3 comprises 12 residues. The CDR3 protein is CSGTWGTDTQYF. The CDR3 bases are TGCAGCGGAACATGGGGCACAGATACGCAGTATTTT.

V gene TRBV20-1 combines with J gene TRBJ2-3; 11 bases are shared with TRBD2. Germline V gives CDR1 DFQATT, CDR2 SNEGSKA (reference sequence). V lost 0 bases, J lost 6 bases, and 11 bases stayed unmatched. This CDR3 is built from 17 residues. CDR3 region: CSARDPGSGRAGDTQYF. The CDR3 nucleotides are TGCAGTGCTAGAGACCCCGGTAGCGGGAGGGCCGGGGATACGCAGTATTTT.

This clonotype was seen only a few times. This chain joins TRBV10-3 and TRBJ2-7, with 8 bases lining up with TRBD2. With 0 bases clipped from V and 1 base from J, the junction kept 2 bases outside the gene matches. The CDR3 extends over 15 amino acids. From germline, CDR1 is ENHRY and CDR2 SYGVKD. CDR3 bases: TGTGCCATCAGTGAGTCGACTAGCGCATCCTACGAGCAGTACTTC. Its protein product is CAISESTSASYEQYF.

The genes are TRBV6-5 and TRBJ1-2; 7 bases fit TRBD1. This CDR3 comprises 11 residues. The ends lost 7 bases at V and 8 bases at J; junction bases unmatched: 4. Germline-derived CDR1 and CDR2 are MNHEY and SVGAGI. CDR3 DNA sequence: TGTGCCAGCACAGGGGGGATAGGCTACACCTTC. Amino acid sequence: CASTGGIGYTF.

CDR3: CASSVANNRGHYGYTF. The CDR3, as DNA: TGTGCCAGCAGCGTAGCCAATAACAGGGGACACTATGGCTACACCTTC. V and J are TRBV9 and TRBJ1-2, with 7 nucleotides matching TRBD1. The ends lost 0 bases at V and 3 bases at J; junction bases unmatched: 8. The CDR3 covers 16 residues. CDR1 SGDLS and CDR2 YYNGEE come from the germline V gene.